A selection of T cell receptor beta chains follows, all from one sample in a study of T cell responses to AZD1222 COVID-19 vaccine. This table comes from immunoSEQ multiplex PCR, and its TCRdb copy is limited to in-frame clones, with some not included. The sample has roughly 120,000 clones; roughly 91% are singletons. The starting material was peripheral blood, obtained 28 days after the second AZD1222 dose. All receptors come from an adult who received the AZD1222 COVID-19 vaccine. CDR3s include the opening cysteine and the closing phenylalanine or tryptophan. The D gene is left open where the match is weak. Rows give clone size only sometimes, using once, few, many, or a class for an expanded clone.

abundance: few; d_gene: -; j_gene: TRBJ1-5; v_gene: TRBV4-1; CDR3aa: CASSQGGGSNQPQHF; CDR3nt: TGCGCCAGCAGCCAAGGTGGAGGGTCGAATCAGCCCCAGCATTTT
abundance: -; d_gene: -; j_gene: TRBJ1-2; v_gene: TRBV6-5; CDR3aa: CASREPGGYTF; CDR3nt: TGTGCCAGCCGGGAACCCGGCGGCTACACCTTC
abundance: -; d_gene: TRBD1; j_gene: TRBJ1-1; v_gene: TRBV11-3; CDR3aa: CASSLGQGGGNTEAFF; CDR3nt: TGTGCCAGCAGCCTAGGACAGGGAGGAGGGAACACTGAAGCTTTCTTT
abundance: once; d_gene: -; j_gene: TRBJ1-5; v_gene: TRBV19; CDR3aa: CASSGGLRNQPQHF; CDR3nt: TGTGCCAGTAGTGGGGGCTTGAGGAATCAGCCCCAGCATTTT
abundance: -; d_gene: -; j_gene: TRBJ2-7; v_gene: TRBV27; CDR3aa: CASAPPANHEQYF; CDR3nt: TGTGCCAGCGCCCCCCCGGCGAATCACGAGCAGTACTTC
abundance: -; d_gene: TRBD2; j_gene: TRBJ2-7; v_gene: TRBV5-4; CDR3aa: CASSSNRAGAYEQYF; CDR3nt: TGTGCCAGCAGCTCCAACCGGGCGGGGGCCTACGAGCAGTACTTC
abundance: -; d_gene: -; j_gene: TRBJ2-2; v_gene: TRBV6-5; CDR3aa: CASSYEGGYTGELFF; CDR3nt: TGTGCCAGCAGTTACGAGGGGGGATACACCGGGGAGCTGTTTTTT
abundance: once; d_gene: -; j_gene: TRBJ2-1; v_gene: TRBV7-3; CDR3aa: CASSPRNGLDYEQFF; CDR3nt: TGTGCCAGCAGCCCCCGTAATGGACTGGACTATGAGCAGTTCTTC
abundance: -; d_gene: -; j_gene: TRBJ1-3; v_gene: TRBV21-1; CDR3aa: CASSKASSSGNTIYF; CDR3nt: TGTGCCAGCAGCAAAGCAAGTAGCTCTGGAAACACCATATATTTT
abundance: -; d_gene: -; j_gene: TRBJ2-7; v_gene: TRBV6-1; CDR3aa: CASSEEGPSYEQYF; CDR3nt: TGTGCCAGCAGTGAAGAGGGACCCTCCTACGAGCAGTACTTC
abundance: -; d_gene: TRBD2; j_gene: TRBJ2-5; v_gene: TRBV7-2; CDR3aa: CASSLELAGRQTQYF; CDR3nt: TGTGCCAGCAGCTTAGAACTAGCGGGTAGGCAGACCCAGTACTTC
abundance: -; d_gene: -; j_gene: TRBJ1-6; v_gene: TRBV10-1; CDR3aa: CASSESGTPNSPLHF; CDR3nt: TGCGCCAGCAGTGAGTCGGGAACCCCAAATTCACCCCTCCACTTT
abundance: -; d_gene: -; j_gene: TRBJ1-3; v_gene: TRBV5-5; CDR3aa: CASSFPGNTIYF; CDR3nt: TGTGCCAGCAGCTTCCCTGGAAACACCATATATTTT
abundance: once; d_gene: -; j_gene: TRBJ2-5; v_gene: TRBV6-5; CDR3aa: CASSSITTGYEETQYF; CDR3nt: TGTGCCAGCAGTTCCATCACTACAGGGTACGAAGAGACCCAGTACTTC
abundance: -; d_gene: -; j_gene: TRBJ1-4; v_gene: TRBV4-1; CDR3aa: CASSQPGTATNEKLFF; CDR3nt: TGCGCCAGCAGCCAACCCGGGACCGCAACTAATGAAAAACTGTTTTTT
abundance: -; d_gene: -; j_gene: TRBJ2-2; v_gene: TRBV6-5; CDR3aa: CASKRTGELFF; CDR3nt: TGTGCCAGCAAAAGGACCGGGGAGCTGTTTTTT
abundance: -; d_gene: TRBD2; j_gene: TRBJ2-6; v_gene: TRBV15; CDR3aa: CATSGLGLAGLSGANVLTF; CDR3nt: TGTGCCACCAGCGGACTCGGACTAGCGGGATTATCTGGGGCCAACGTCCTGACTTTC
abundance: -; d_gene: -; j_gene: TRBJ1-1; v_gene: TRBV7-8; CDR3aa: CASSFRTGGTEAFF; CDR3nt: TGTGCCAGCAGCTTCAGGACGGGAGGGACTGAAGCTTTCTTT
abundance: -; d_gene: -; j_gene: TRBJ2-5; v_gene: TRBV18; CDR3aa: CASTKKETQYF; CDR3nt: TGTGCCAGCACGAAAAAAGAGACCCAGTACTTC
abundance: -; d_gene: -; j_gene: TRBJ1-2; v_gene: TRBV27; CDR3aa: CASSLLRGEVDGYTF; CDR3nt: TGTGCCAGCAGTTTATTGAGGGGGGAGGTCGATGGCTACACCTTC
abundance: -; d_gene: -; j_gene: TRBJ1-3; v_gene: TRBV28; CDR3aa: CASSFRGRVNTIYF; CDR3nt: TGTGCCAGCAGTTTCAGGGGCCGCGTAAACACCATATATTTT
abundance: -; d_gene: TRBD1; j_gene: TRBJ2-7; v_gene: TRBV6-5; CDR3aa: CASSYRGSEQYF; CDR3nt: TGTGCCAGCAGCTACAGGGGCTCCGAGCAGTACTTC
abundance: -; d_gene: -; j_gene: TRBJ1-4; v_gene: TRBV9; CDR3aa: CASSVGVGPDEKLFF; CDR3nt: TGTGCCAGCAGCGTAGGGGTTGGTCCGGATGAAAAACTGTTTTTT
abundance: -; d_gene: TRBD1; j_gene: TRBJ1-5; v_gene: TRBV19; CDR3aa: CASTSDRGHNQPQHF; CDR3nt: TGTGCCAGTACCTCAGACAGGGGGCACAATCAGCCCCAGCATTTT
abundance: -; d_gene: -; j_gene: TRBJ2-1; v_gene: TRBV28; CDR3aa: CASSLDRDEQFF; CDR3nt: TGTGCCAGCAGTCTTGACAGAGATGAGCAGTTCTTC
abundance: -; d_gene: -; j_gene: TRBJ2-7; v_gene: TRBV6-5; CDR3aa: CASRTGTGPFEQYF; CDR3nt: TGTGCCAGCAGAACCGGGACGGGGCCTTTCGAGCAGTACTTC
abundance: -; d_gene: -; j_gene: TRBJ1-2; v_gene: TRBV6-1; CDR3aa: CASSEDPALLSYTF; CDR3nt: TGTGCCAGCAGTGAAGATCCGGCTTTGTTGAGCTACACCTTC
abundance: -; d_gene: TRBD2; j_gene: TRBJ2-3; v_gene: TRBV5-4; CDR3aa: CASSSRLANTDTQYF; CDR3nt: TGTGCCAGCAGCAGCAGACTAGCTAATACAGATACGCAGTATTTT
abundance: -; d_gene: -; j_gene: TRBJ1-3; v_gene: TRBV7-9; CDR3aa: CASSLARDNPGNTIYF; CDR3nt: TGTGCCAGCAGCTTAGCGCGCGACAATCCTGGAAACACCATATATTTT
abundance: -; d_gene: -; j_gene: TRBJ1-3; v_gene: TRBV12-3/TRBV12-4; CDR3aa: CASSFSHGNTIYF; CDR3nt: TGTGCCAGCAGTTTTTCGCATGGAAACACCATATATTTT